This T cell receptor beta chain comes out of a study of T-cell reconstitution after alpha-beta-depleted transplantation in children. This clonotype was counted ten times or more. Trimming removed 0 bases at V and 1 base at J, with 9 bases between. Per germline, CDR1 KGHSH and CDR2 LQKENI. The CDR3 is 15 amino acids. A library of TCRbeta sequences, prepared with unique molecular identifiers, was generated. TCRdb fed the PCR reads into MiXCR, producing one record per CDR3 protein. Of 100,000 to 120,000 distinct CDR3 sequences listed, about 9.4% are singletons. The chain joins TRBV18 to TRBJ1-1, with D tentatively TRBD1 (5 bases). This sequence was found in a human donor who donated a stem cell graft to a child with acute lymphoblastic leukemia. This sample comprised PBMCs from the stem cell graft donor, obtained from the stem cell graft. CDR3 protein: CASSPPAGRNTEAFF. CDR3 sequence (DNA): TGTGCCAGCTCACCACCCGCAGGGAGGAACACTGAAGCTTTCTTT.